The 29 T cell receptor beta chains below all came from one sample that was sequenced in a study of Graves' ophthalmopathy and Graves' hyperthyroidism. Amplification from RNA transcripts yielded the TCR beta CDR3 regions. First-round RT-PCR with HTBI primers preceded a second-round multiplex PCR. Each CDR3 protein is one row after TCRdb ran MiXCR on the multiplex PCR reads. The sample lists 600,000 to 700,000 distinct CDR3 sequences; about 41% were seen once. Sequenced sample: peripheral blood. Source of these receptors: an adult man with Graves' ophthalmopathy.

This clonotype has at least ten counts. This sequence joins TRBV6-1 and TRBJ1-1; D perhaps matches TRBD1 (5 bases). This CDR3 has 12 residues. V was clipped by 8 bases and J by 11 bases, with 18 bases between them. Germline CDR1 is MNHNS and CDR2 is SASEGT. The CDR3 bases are TGTGCCAGCGTGGGGGACTCTTCGAGGGCTTTCTTT. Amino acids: CASVGDSSRAFF.

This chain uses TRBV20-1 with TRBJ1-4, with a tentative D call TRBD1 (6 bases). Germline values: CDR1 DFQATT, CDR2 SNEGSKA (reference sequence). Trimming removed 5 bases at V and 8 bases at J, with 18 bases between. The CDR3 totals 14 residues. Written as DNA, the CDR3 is TGCAGTGCTTTTAGGGGGGCTCCGCTGGAAAAACTGTTTTTT. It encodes CSAFRGAPLEKLFF.

The CDR3 loop is CASSRTRTGEQYF. The CDR3, as DNA: TGTGCCAGCAGCCGGACTAGAACTGGCGAGCAGTACTTC. The chain uses TRBV10-3 and TRBJ2-7, with TRBD2 matching 7 bases. Germline V gene lookup returns CDR1 ENHRY and CDR2 SYGVKD. With 10 bases clipped from V and 6 bases from J, the junction kept 12 bases outside the gene matches. The CDR3 length is 13 residues.

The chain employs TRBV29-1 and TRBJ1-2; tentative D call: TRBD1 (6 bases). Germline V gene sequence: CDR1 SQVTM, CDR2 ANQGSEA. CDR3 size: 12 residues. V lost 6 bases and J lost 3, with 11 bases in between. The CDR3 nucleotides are TGCAGCGTACAACAGGGAGACTATGGCTACACCTTC. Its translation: CSVQQGDYGYTF.

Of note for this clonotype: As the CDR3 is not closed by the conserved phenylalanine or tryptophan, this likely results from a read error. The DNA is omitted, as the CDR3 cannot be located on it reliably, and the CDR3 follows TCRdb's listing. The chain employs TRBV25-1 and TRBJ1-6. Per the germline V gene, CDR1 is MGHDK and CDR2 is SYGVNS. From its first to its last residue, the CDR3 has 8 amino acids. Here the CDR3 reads CASSGAPS.

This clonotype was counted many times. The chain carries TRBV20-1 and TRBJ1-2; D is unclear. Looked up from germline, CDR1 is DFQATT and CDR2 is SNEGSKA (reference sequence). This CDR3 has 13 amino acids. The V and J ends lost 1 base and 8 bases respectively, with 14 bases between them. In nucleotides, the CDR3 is TGCAGTGCTAGAGTGGGCCCCGTGGACGGCTACACCTTC. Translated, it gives CSARVGPVDGYTF.

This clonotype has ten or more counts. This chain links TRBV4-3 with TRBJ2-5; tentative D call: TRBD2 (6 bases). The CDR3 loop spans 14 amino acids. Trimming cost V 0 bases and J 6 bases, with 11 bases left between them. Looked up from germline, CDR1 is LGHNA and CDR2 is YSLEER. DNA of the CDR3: TGCGCCAGCAGCCAAGATCTACGGGGGAAGACCCAGTACTTC. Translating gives CASSQDLRGKTQYF.

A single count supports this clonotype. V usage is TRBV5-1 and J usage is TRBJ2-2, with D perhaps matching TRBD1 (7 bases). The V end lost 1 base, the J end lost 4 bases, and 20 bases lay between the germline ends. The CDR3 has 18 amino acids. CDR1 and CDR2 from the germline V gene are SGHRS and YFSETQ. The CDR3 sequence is CASSLMGGQSEATGELFF. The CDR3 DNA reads TGCGCCAGCAGCTTGATGGGGGGACAGAGTGAAGCCACCGGGGAGCTGTTTTTT.

In nucleotides, the CDR3 is TGCAGCGCCCAGGGAGGGACCCAGTACTTC. Protein product: CSAQGGTQYF. The chain has TRBV29-1 and TRBJ2-5; possibly TRBD2 for D (6 bases). Germline CDR1 reads SQVTM; CDR2 reads ANQGSEA. V was shortened by 7 bases and J by 7 bases, with 10 bases between the two germline ends. This CDR3 has 10 residues.

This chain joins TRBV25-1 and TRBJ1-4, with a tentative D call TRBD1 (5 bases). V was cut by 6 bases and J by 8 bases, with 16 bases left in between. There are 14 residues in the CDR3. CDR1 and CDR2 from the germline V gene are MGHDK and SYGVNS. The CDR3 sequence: CASSDLGVGEKLFF. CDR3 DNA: TGTGCCAGCAGCGACCTAGGGGTCGGGGAAAAACTGTTTTTT. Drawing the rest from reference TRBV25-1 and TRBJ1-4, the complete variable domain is EADIYQTPRYLVIGTGKKITLECSQTMGHDKMYWYQQDPGMELHLIHYSYGVNSTEKGDLSSESTVSRIRTEHFPLTLESARPSHTSQYLCASSDLGVGEKLFFGSGTQLSVL.

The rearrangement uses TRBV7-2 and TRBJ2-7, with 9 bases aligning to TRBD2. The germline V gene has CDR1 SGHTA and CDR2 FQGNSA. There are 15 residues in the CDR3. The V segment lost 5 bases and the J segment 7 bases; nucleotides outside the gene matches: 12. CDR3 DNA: TGTGCCAGCAGCCAAGTCGCGGGGGGGCCGGGGGAGCAGTACTTC. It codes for CASSQVAGGPGEQYF.

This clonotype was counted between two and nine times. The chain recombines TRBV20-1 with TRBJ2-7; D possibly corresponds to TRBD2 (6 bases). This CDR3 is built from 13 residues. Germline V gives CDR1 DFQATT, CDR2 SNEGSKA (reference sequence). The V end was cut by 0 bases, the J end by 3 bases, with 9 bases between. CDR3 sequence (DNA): TGCAGTGCTAGAGATGCGGGACTCTACGAGCAGTACTTC. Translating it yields CSARDAGLYEQYF.

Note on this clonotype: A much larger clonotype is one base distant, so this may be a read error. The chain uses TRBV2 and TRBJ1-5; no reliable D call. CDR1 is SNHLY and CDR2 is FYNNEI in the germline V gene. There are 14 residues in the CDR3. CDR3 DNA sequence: TGTGCCAGCAGTGAATGGGCAGTTCAACAGCCCCAGCAGTTT. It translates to CASSEWAVQQPQQF.

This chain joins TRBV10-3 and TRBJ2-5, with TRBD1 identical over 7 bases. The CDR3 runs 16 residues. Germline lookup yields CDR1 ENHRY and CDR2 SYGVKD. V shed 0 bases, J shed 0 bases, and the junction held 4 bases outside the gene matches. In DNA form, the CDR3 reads TGTGCCATCAGTGAGTCCCCGGACAGGCACCAAGAGACCCAGTACTTC. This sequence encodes CAISESPDRHQETQYF.

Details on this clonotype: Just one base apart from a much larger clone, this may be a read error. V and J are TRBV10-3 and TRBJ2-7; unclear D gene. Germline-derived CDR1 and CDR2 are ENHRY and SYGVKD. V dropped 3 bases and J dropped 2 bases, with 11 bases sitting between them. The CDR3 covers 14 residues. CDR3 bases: TGTGCCATCAGTGACGTCGGTCAGGCCTACGAGCAGTACTTC. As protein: CAISDVGQAYEQYF.

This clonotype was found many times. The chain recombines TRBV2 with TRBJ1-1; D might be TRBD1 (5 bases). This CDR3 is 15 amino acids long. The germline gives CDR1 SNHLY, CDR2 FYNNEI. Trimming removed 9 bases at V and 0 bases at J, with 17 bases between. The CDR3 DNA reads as TGTGCCAGTCGCCAGGGACGGTTCATGAACACTGAAGCTTTCTTT. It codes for CASRQGRFMNTEAFF. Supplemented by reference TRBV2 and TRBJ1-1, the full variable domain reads EPEVTQTPSHQVTQMGQEVILRCVPISNHLYFYWYRQILGQKVEFLVSFYNNEISEKSEIFDDQFSVERPDGSNFTLKIRSTKLEDSAMYFCASRQGRFMNTEAFFGQGTRLTVV.

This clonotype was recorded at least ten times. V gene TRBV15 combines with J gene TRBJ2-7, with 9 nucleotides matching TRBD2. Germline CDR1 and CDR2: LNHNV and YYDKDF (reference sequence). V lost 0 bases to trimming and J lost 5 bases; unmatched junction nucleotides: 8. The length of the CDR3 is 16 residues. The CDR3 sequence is CATSREEVSGSDEQYF. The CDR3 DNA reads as TGTGCCACCAGCAGAGAGGAAGTTAGCGGGAGCGACGAGCAGTACTTC.

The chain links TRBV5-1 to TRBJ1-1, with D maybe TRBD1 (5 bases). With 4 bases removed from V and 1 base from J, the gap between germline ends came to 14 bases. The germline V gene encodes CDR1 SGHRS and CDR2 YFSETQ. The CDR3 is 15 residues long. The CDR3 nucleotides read TGCGCCAGCAGCCCCCGGGGGACTTCGAACACTGAAGCTTTCTTT. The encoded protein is CASSPRGTSNTEAFF.

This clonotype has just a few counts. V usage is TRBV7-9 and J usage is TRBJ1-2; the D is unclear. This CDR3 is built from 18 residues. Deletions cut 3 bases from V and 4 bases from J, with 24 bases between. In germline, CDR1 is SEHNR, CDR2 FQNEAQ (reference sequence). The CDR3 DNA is TGTGCCAGCAGCTTTAGAAACCGGGAGCCATCTTGGGGCTATGGCTACACCTTC. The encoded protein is CASSFRNREPSWGYGYTF.

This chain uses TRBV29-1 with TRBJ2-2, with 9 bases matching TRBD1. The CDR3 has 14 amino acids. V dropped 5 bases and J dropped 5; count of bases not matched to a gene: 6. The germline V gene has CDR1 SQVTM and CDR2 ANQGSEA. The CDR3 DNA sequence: TGCAGCGTTAGGGGACAGGGAGGGACCGGGGAGCTGTTTTTT. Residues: CSVRGQGGTGELFF.

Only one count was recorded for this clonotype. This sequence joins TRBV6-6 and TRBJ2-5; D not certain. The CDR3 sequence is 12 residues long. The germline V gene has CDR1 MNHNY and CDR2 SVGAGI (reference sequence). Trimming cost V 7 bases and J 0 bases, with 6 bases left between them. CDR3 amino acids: CASNADQETQYF. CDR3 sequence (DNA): TGTGCCAGCAATGCAGACCAAGAGACCCAGTACTTC.

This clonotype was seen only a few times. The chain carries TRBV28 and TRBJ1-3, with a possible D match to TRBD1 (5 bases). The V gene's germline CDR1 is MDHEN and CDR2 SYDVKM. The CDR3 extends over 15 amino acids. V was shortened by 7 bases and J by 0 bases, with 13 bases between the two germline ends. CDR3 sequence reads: CASKRGLSSGNTIYF. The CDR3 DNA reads TGTGCCAGCAAGAGGGGACTGAGCTCTGGAAACACCATATATTTT.

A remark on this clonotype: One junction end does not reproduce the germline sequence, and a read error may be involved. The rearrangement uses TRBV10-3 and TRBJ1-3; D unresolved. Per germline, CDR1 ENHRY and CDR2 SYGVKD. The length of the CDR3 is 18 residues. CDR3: CASSYSTPRSGSGNTIYF. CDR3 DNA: TGTGCCAGCAGTTACTCAACCCCTAGGTCGGGGTCTGGAAACACCATATATTTT.

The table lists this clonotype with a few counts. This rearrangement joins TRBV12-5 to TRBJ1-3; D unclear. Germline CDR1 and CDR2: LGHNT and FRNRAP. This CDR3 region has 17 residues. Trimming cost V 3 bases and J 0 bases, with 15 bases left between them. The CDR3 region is CASGFGGMSSSGNTIYF. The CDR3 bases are TGTGCTAGTGGTTTCGGTGGAATGAGTAGCTCTGGAAACACCATATATTTT.

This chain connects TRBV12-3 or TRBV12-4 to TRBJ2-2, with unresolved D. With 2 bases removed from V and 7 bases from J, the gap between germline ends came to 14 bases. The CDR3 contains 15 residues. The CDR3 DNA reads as TGTGCCAGCAGTTTACGGGCAGAGGTGCGCGGGGAGCTGTTTTTT. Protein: CASSLRAEVRGELFF.

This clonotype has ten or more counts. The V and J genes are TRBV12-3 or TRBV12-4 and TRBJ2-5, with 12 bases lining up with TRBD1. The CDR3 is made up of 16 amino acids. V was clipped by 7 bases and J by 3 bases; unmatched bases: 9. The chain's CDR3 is CASTDWDRGREETQYF. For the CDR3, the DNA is TGTGCCAGCACCGACTGGGACAGGGGGCGCGAAGAGACCCAGTACTTC.

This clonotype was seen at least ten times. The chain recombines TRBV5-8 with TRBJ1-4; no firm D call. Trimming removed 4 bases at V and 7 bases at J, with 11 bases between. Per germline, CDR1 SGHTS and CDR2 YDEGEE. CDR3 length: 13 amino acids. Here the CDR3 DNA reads TGTGCCAGCAGCCCCGGGGATGGTGAAAAACTGTTTTTT. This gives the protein CASSPGDGEKLFF.

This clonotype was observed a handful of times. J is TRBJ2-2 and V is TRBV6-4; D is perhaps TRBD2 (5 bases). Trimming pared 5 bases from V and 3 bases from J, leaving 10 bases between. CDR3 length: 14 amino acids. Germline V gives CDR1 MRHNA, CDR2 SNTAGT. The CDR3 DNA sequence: TGTGCCAGCAGTCCCCCGGAGGACACCGGGGAGCTGTTTTTT. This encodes CASSPPEDTGELFF.

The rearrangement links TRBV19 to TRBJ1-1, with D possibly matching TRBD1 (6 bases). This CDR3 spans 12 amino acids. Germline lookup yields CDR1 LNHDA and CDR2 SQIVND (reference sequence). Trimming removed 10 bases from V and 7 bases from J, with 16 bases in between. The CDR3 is CAIGGATNEAFF. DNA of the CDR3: TGTGCCATTGGGGGGGCGACTAATGAAGCTTTCTTT.